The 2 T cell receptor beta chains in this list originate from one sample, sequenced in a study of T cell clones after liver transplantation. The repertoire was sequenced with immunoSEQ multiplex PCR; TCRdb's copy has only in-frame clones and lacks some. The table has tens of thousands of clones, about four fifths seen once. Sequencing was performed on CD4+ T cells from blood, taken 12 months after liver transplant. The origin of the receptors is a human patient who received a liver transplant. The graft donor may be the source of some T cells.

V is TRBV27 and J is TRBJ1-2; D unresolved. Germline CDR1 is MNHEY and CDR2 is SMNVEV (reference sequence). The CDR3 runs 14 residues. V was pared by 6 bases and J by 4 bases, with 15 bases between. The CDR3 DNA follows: TGTGCCAGCAGCGCCTCCCGATGGGTCTATGGCTACACCTTC. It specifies CASSASRWVYGYTF.

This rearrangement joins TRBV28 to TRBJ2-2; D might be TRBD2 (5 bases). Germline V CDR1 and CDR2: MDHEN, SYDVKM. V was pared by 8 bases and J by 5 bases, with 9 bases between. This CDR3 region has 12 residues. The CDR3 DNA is TGTGCCAGCTCGAGGAGGACCGGGGAGCTGTTTTTT. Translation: CASSRRTGELFF.